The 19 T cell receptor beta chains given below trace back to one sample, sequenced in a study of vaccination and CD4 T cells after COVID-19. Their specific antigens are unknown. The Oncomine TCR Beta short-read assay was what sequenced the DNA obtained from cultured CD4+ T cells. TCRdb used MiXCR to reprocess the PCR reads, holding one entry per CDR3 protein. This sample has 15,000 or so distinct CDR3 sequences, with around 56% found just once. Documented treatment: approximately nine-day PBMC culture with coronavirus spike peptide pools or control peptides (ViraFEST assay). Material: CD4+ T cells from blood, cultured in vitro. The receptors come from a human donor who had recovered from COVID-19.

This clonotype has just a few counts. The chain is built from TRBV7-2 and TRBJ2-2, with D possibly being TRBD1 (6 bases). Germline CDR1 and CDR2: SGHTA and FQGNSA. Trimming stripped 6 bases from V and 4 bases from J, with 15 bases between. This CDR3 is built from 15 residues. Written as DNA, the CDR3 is TGTGCCAGCAGTAAGAACAGGGTGGGCACCGGGGAGCTGTTTTTT. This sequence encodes CASSKNRVGTGELFF. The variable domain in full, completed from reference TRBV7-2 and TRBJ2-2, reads GAGVSQSPSNKVTEKGKDVELRCDPISGHTALYWYRQSLGQGLEFLIYFQGNSAPDKSGLPSDRFSAERTGGSVSTLTIQRTQQEDSAVYLCASSKNRVGTGELFFGEGSRLTVL.

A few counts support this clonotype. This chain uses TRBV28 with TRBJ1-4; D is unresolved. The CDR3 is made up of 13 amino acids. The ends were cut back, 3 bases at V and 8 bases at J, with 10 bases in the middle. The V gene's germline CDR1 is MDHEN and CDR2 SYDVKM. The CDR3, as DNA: TGTGCCAGCAGTTTCTTGCCGCAGGAAAAACTGTTTTTT. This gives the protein CASSFLPQEKLFF.

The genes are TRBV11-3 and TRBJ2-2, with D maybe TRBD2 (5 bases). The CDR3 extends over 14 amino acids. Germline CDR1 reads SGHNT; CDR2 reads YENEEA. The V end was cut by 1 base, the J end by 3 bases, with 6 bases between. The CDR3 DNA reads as TGTGCCAGCAGCTTAGGGGAGCACACCGGGGAGCTGTTTTTT. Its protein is CASSLGEHTGELFF.

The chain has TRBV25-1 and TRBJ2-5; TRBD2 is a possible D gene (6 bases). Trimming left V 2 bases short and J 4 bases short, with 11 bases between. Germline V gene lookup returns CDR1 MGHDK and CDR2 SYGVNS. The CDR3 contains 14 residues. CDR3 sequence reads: CASSEAGSGETQYF. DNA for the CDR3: TGTGCCAGCAGTGAAGCGGGATCCGGAGAGACCCAGTACTTC.

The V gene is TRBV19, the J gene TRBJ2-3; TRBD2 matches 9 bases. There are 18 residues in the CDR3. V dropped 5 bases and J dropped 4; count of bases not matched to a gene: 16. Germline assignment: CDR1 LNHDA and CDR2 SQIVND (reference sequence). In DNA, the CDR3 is TGTGCCAGTAGTTCACCCCTCAGGACTAGCGATTTAGCAGATACGCAGTATTTT. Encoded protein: CASSSPLRTSDLADTQYF.

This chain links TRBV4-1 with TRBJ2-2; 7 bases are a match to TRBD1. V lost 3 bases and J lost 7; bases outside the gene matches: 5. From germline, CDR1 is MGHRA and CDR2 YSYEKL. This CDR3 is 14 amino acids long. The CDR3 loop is CASSHRQGDGELFF. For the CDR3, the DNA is TGCGCCAGCAGCCATCGTCAGGGGGACGGGGAGCTGTTTTTT.

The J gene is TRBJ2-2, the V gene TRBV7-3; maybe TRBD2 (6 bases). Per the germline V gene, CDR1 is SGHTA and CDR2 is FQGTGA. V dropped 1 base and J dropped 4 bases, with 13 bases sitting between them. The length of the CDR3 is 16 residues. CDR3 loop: CASSLNGGISTGELFF. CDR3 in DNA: TGTGCCAGCAGCTTAAACGGGGGTATTAGCACCGGGGAGCTGTTTTTT.

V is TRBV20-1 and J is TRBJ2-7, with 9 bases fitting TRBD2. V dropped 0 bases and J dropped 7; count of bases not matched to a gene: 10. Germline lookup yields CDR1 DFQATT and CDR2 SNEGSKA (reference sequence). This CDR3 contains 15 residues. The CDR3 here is CSARDRTSAVGEQYF. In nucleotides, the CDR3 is TGCAGTGCTAGAGATCGGACTAGCGCCGTGGGAGAGCAGTACTTC.

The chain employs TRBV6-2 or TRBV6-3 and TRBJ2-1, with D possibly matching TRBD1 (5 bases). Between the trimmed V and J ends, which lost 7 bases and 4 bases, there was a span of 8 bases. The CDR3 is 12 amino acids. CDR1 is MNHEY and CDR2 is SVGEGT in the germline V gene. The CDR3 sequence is CASKTGYNEQFF. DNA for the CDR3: TGTGCCAGCAAAACAGGTTACAATGAGCAGTTCTTC.

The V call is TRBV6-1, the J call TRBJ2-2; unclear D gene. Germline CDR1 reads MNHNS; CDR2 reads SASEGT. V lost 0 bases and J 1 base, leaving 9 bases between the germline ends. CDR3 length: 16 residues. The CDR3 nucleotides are TGTGCCAGCAGTGAAGCTGTGACTCTGAACACCGGGGAGCTGTTTTTT. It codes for CASSEAVTLNTGELFF.

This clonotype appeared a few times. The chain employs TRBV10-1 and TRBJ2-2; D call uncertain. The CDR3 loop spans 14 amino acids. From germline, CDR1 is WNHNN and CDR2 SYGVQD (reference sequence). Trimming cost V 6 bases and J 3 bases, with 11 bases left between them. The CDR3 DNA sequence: TGCGCCAGCAGACGTTCTGGGGACACCGGGGAGCTGTTTTTT. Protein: CASRRSGDTGELFF.

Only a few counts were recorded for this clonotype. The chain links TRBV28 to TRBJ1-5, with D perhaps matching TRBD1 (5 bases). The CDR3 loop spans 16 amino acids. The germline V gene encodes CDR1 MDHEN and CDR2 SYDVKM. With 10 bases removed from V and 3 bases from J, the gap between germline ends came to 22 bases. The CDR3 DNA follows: TGTGCCACCCTAAATCAGGGTGGGAGAACCAATCAGCCCCAGCATTTT. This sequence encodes CATLNQGGRTNQPQHF.

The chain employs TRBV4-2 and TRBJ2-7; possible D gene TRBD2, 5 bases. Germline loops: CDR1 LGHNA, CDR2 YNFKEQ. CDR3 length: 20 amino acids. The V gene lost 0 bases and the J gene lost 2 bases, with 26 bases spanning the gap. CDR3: CASSQDPRWVSSVLTYEQYF. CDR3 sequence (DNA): TGTGCCAGCAGCCAAGATCCCCGGTGGGTGAGTAGCGTGCTCACCTACGAGCAGTACTTC.

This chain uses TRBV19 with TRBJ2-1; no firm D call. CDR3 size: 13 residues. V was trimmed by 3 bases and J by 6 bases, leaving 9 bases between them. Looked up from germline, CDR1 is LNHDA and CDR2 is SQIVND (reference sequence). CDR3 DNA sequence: TGTGCCAGTAGTATGGGAACCTTCAATGAGCAGTTCTTC. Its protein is CASSMGTFNEQFF.

The CDR3 bases are TGCGCCAGCAGCGCTGGGTGGGGGGAGTCGGGCACAGATACGCAGTATTTT. Its translation: CASSAGWGESGTDTQYF. The chain carries TRBV5-1 and TRBJ2-3; tentative D call: TRBD2 (6 bases). The CDR3 extends over 17 amino acids. V was clipped by 4 bases and J by 1 base, with 19 bases between them. The V gene's germline CDR1 is SGHRS and CDR2 YFSETQ.

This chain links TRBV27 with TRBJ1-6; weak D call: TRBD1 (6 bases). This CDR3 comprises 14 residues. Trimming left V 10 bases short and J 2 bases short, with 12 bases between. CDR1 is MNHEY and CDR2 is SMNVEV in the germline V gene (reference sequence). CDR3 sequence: CAKLQGPYNSPLHF. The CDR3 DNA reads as TGTGCCAAGCTACAGGGACCCTATAATTCACCCCTCCACTTT.

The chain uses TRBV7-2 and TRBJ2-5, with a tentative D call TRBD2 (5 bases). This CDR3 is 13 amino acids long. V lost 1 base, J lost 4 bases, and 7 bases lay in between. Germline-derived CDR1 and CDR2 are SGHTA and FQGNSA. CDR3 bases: TGTGCCAGCAGCTTAGAACTAGGAGAGACCCAGTACTTC. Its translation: CASSLELGETQYF. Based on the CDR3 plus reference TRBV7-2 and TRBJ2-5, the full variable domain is GAGVSQSPSNKVTEKGKDVELRCDPISGHTALYWYRQSLGQGLEFLIYFQGNSAPDKSGLPSDRFSAERTGGSVSTLTIQRTQQEDSAVYLCASSLELGETQYFGPGTRLLVL.

The CDR3 spells CASPERGPAHYYGYTF. In nucleotides, the CDR3 is TGCGCCAGCCCCGAACGGGGCCCAGCCCACTACTATGGCTACACCTTC. V gene TRBV10-1 combines with J gene TRBJ1-2, with D possibly being TRBD1 (5 bases). Germline V gives CDR1 WNHNN, CDR2 SYGVQD (reference sequence). V lost 8 bases to trimming and J lost 3 bases, with 22 bases between them. This CDR3 has 16 residues.

Here the CDR3 reads CSAGSGTEAFF. CDR3 DNA sequence: TGCAGTGCTGGCTCGGGCACTGAAGCTTTCTTT. The chain carries TRBV20-1 and TRBJ1-1; no reliable D call. Germline CDR1 DFQATT, CDR2 SNEGSKA (reference sequence). This CDR3 has 11 amino acids. V gave up 5 bases and J gave up 4 bases, with 8 bases separating them.